This T cell receptor (beta chain) derives from a study of radiation and T cells in renal cell carcinoma. Notes on this clone: The antigen remains undetermined.

CDR3 size: 15 residues. The V segment lost 5 bases and the J segment 4 bases; nucleotides outside the gene matches: 9. Germline V gene data show CDR1 as LNHDA and CDR2 as SQIVND (reference sequence). Sequenced by immunoSEQ multiplex PCR; TCRdb stores in-frame clones only, minus some. The sample has 100,000 to 150,000 clones, 81% seen once; the top ten hold 5.8%. The time point here: blood 2 weeks post-SBRT. Stated treatment: 15 Gy SBRT to primary tumor, nephrectomy 4 weeks later. The patient's renal cell carcinoma had clear cell pathology. General observations from the study: Top tumor clonotypes rose in blood 2 weeks post-radiation, then contracted.

The source is a man aged 50-60 years with renal cell carcinoma. This sample comprised blood, obtained from a patient whose treatment included radiotherapy and nephrectomy. This chain uses TRBV19 with TRBJ2-5, with 8 bases lining up with TRBD1. The CDR3 here is CASSPRDRLGETQYF. Here the CDR3 DNA reads TGTGCCAGTAGTCCACGGGACAGGCTAGGAGAGACCCAGTACTTC.